The TCR beta chain under discussion was sequenced for a study of T cells in localized non-small cell lung cancer (dated by TCRdb to about 2020). About the study as a whole: The study analyzed T cell repertoires of about 230 early-stage NSCLC patients, comparing tumors and uninvolved tumor-adjacent lungs. The cohort consisted of about 240 treatment-naive NSCLC patients whose localized lung tumors had been resected. A mean age of approximately 70 years was recorded for the NSCLC patients, of whom more than 120 were male and 85 to 110 were female.

Clipping removes 6 bases from V and 5 bases from J, with 13 as the unmatched junction base count. The germline V gene provides CDR1 MDHEN and CDR2 SYDVKM. The CDR3 runs 16 amino acids, cysteine and phenylalanine included. Kept here is only the CDR3 DNA, which spans 48 bases and is read in frame from base 1. The immunoSEQ Assay was used to sequence TCR beta CDR3 regions from DNA. Concerning the study's data processing: T cell density was computed as TCR beta template counts normalized to usable DNA estimated by amplifying housekeeping genes. Richness was estimated using the preseqR package, with extrapolation to 400,000 templates for PBMC samples and to 120,000 templates for tissue samples. Clonality was defined by subtracting Pielou's evenness from one. To identify tissue-enriched TCRs, differential abundance testing was run on productive amino-acid clonotypes with a minimum total count of 5 and an alpha of 0.1. The Jaccard Index and the Morisita Overlap Index were used to quantify repertoire overlap between compartments. GLIPH grouped TCR beta CDR3s together with public tetramer-defined viral CDR3s, and a viral motif had to include at least three viral sequences and also show V-gene enrichment. Entries here come from immuneACCESS through TCRdb and include only in-frame sequences with V and J called. Some clones fail to appear in such tables; in the studies checked, an unresolved V gene covers under half of the shortfall, and the cause of the remainder is unknown. That table furnishes V, J and clone size, whereas the DNA furnished D and trimming. The sample table contains 70,000 to 95,000 clones; only one count was recorded for approximately 91% of them. The ten most abundant clones make up approximately 4% of the sample.

As to this clone: The antigen it binds to is not known. Per-nucleotide qualities are absent, and no much larger clonotype sits a single base away.

Summary of the overall study and its limitations: Because the study design was exploratory, TCR variables were selected using unadjusted p-values without false-discovery rate correction. Because multi-region tumor sequencing was not performed, intratumor heterogeneity could not be ruled out. Uninvolved tumor-adjacent lung showed the highest T cell clonality, higher than tumor, which suggests more focused antigenic responses in the uninvolved tumor-adjacent lung. Of the top 100 tumor clones, a median of about 53 were detected in paired uninvolved adjacent lung; roughly 29 were also among that lung's top 100. Longer overall survival was associated with higher T cell density in blood, whereas shorter survival was associated with higher clonality in adjacent lung.

At diagnosis, tumor, uninvolved tumor-adjacent lung and peripheral blood were collected and then preserved as a mix of FFPE and fresh-frozen material. For TCR repertoire profiling, the blood samples were analyzed as peripheral blood mononuclear cells. The receptor was derived from a woman aged 40-75 years with stage II squamous cell lung carcinoma. Recombination linked TRBV28 to TRBJ1-2; 9 bases in the middle match TRBD1. Here the sequenced sample was PBMCs, taken before any cancer treatment. The nucleotide sequence reads as follows: TGTGCCAGCAGGAGATCCGACGGACAGGGGTTTTATGGCTACACCTTC. This codes for CASRRSDGQGFYGYTF.